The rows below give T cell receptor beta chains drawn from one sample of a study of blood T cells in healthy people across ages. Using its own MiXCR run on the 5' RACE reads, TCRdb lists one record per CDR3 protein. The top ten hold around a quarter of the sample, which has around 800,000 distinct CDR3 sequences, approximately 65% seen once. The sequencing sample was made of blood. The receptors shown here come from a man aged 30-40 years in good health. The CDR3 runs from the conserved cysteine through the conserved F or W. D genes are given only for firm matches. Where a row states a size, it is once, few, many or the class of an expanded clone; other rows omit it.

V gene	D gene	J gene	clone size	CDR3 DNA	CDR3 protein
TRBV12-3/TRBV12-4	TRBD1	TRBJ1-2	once	TGTGCCAGCAGACCCGGAAAGACAGGGGCTGGCTACACCTTC	CASRPGKTGAGYTF
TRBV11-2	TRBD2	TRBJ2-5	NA	TGTGCCAGCAGCTTTACAGGACTAGCGGTCCAAGAGACCCAGTACTTC	CASSFTGLAVQETQYF
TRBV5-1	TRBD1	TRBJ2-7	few	TGCGCCAGCAGCCCTGACAGGGGCTCCATGGAGCAGTACTTC	CASSPDRGSMEQYF
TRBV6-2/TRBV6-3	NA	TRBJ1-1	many	TGTGCCAGCAGTTACAGGGGACCTATGAACACTGAAGCTTTCTTT	CASSYRGPMNTEAFF
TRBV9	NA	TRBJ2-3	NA	TGTGCCAGCAGCCCCGACAGCACCAAGACGCAGTATTTT	CASSPDSTKTQYF
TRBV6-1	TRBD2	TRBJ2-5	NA	TGTGCCAGCAGTGAATACGACCTCGGGACTAGAGGAGAGACCCAGTACTTC	CASSEYDLGTRGETQYF
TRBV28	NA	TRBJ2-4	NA	TGTGCCAGCAGGGACAGAGTAGCCAAAAACATTCAGTACTTC	CASRDRVAKNIQYF
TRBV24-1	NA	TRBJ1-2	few	TGTGCCACCACCCAGGGGCAGGGAGATGGCTACACCTTC	CATTQGQGDGYTF
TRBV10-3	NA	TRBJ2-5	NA	TGTGCCATCAGTGGGGTTACGGGGGGCCAGTTACGAGAGACCCAGTACTTC	CAISGVTGGQLRETQYF
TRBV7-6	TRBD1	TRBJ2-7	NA	TGTGCCAGCAGTAAAACAGGGGGTTTCTCCTACGAGCAGTACTTC	CASSKTGGFSYEQYF
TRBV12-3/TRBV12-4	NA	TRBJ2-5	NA	TGTGCCGGCAGCGAACTAGTTGGAGAGACCCAGTACTTC	CAGSELVGETQYF
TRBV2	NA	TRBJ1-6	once	TGTGCCAGCAGTGAATACACAGCATATAATTCACCCCTCCACTTT	CASSEYTAYNSPLHF
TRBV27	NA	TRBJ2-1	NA	TGTGCCAGCAGTTCGACAGAATACAATGAGCAGTTCTTC	CASSSTEYNEQFF
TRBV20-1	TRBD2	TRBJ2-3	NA	TGCAGTGCTCTGACTAACAACCCGGGACTAGTAACCTATACGCAGTATTTT	CSALTNNPGLVTYTQYF
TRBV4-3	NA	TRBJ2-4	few	TGCGCCAGCAGCCAAGGAGACATTCAGTACTTC	CASSQGDIQYF
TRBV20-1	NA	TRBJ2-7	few	TGCAGTGCTAGTGTCGGAGTTCTATACGAGCAGTACTTC	CSASVGVLYEQYF
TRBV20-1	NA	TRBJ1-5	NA	TGCAGTGCCAACGTTCGATGGGATCAGCCCCAGCATTTT	CSANVRWDQPQHF
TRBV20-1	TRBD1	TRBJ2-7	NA	TGCAGTGTACCGGGACAGGGGGTATACGAGCAGTACTTC	CSVPGQGVYEQYF
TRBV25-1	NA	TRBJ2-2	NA	TGTGCCAGCAGTGCAGCGGCGAACACCGGGGAGCTGTTTTTT	CASSAAANTGELFF
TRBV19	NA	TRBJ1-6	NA	TGTGCCAGTAGTCGAGAGGGCTTCAATTCACCCCTCCACTTT	CASSREGFNSPLHF
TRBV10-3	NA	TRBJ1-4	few	TGTGCCATCAGTGCATCGACAGACTCAAACGAAAAACTGTTTTTT	CAISASTDSNEKLFF
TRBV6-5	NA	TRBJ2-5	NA	TGTGCCAGCAGTTACTCGTGGCTAGCGCAAGAGACCCAGTACTTC	CASSYSWLAQETQYF
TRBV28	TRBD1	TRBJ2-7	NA	TGTGCCAGCAGCTCCGCCGGGACAGGGGGCTACGAGCAGTACTTC	CASSSAGTGGYEQYF
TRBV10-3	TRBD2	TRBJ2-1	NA	TGTGCCATCAGACCCCGCTGCCCCGGGACTAGCGGGGGGACCTACAATGAGCAGTTCTTC	CAIRPRCPGTSGGTYNEQFF
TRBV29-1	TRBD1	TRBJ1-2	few	TGCAGCGTTCCCCGACAGGGGAATCTCTATGGCTACACCTTC	CSVPRQGNLYGYTF
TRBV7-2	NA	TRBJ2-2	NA	TGTGCCAGCAGCTTAGTGCCAACCACCGGGGAGCTGTTTTTT	CASSLVPTTGELFF
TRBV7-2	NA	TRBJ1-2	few	TGTGCCAGCAGCTTAGCGTTTGGTACCCGCGGCTACACCTTC	CASSLAFGTRGYTF
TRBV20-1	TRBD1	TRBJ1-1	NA	TGCAGTGCCAAACCGGGACAGGGGGCGATTGAAGCTTTCTTT	CSAKPGQGAIEAFF